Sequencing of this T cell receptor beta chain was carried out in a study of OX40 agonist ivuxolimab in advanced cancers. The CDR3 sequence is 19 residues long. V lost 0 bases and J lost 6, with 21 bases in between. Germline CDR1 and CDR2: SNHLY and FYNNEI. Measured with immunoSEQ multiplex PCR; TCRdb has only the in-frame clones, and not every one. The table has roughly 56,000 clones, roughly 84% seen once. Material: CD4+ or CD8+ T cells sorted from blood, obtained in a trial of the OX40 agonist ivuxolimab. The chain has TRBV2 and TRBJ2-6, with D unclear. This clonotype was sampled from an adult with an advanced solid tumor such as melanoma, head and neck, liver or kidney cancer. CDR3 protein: CASSEARARSSWEANVLTF. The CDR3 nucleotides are TGTGCCAGCAGTGAAGCTCGAGCCAGGTCGTCTTGGGAGGCCAACGTCCTGACTTTC.